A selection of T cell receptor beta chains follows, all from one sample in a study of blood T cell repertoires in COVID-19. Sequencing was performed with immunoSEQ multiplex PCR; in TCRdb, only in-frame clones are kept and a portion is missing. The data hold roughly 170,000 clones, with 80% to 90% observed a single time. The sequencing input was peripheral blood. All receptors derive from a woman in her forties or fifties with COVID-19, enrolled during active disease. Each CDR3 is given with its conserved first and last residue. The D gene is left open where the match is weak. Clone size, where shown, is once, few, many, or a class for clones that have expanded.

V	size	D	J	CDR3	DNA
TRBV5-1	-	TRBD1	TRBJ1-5	CASSLGDRPNQPQHF	TGCGCCAGCAGCTTGGGGGACAGACCGAATCAGCCCCAGCATTTT
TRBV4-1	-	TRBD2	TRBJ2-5	CASSPVTSGETQYF	TGCGCCAGCAGCCCCGTGACTAGCGGGGAGACCCAGTACTTC
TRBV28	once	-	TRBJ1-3	CASSLFGDTSGNTIYF	TGTGCCAGCAGTTTATTCGGGGATACCTCTGGAAACACCATATATTTT
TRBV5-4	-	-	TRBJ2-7	CASSQPTSSYEQYF	TGTGCCAGCAGCCAACCAACTAGTTCCTACGAGCAGTACTTC
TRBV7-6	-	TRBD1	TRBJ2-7	CASSSSPTGGVEQYF	TGTGCCAGCAGCTCCTCACCGACAGGGGGCGTCGAGCAGTACTTC
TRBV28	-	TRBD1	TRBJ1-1	CASRTTGTEAFF	TGTGCCAGCAGGACGACAGGGACTGAAGCTTTCTTT
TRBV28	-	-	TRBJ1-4	CASSFEGATNEKLFF	TGTGCCAGCAGTTTCGAGGGCGCAACTAATGAAAAACTGTTTTTT
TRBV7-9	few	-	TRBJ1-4	CASSLSRFTNEKLFF	TGTGCCAGCAGCTTATCCAGATTTACTAATGAAAAACTGTTTTTT
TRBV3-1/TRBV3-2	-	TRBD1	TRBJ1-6	CASSDDRVNSPLHF	TGTGCCAGCAGCGACGACAGGGTAAATTCACCCCTCCACTTT
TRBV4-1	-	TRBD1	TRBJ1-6	CASSQVGTGGNSPLHF	TGCGCCAGCAGCCAAGTGGGGACAGGGGGTAATTCACCCCTCCACTTT
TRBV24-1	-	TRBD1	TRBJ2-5	CATKDRGQETQYF	TGTGCCACCAAGGACAGGGGCCAAGAGACCCAGTACTTC
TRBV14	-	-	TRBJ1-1	CASSPLPSAEAFF	TGTGCCAGCAGCCCCCTCCCGAGCGCTGAAGCTTTCTTT
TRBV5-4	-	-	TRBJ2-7	CASSQEVSSYEQYF	TGTGCCAGCAGCCAGGAGGTTAGCTCCTACGAGCAGTACTTC
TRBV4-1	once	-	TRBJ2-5	CASSQVQGLAQETQYF	TGCGCCAGCAGCCAAGTACAGGGTTTAGCACAAGAGACCCAGTACTTC
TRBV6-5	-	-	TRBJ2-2	CASSYGEDTGELFF	TGTGCCAGCAGTTACGGGGAGGACACCGGGGAGCTGTTTTTT
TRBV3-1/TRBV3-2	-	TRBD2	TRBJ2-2	CASSPKGRGENTGELFF	TGTGCCAGCAGCCCTAAAGGCCGGGGGGAGAACACCGGGGAGCTGTTTTTT
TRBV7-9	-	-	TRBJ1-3	CASSLEAASGNTIYF	TGTGCCAGCAGCTTAGAGGCGGCCTCTGGAAACACCATATATTTT
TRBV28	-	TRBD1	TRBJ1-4	CASSSPPGTGVGEKLFF	TGTGCCAGCAGTTCACCCCCCGGGACAGGGGTGGGTGAAAAACTGTTTTTT
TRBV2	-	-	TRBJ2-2	CASSEGPTGELFF	TGTGCCAGCAGTGAAGGGCCGACCGGGGAGCTGTTTTTT
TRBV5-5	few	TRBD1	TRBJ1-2	CATNPRGAFGYTF	TGTGCCACCAACCCCAGGGGGGCCTTCGGCTACACCTTC
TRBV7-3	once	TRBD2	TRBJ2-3	CASSLVASGGTPSTDTQYF	TGTGCCAGCAGCTTAGTGGCTAGCGGGGGCACTCCTAGCACAGATACGCAGTATTTT
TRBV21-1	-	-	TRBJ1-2	CASSKPPGNYGYTF	TGTGCCAGCAGCAAACCCCCAGGGAACTATGGCTACACCTTC
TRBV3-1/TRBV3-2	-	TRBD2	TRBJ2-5	CASSQDPPGLARGQETQYF	TGTGCCAGCAGCCAAGATCCACCTGGACTAGCGAGGGGGCAAGAGACCCAGTACTTC
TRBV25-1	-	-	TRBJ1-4	CASKDSNEKLFF	TGTGCCAGCAAGGACAGCAATGAAAAACTGTTTTTT
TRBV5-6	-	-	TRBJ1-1	CASSLDDWNTEAFF	TGTGCCAGCAGCTTGGACGACTGGAACACTGAAGCTTTCTTT
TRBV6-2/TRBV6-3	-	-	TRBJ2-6	CASSYGAEISGANVLTF	TGTGCCAGCAGTTACGGGGCCGAGATCTCTGGGGCCAACGTCCTGACTTTC
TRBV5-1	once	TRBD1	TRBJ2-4	CASSRWDSRGLAKNIQYF	TGCGCCAGCAGCCGGTGGGACTCCAGGGGGCTAGCCAAAAACATTCAGTACTTC
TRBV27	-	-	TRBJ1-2	CASSPQAPRQGGGYGYTF	TGTGCCAGCAGTCCCCAAGCCCCCCGTCAAGGGGGTGGATATGGCTACACCTTC
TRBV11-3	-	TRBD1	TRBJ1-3	CASSLDPTGGPGNTIYF	TGTGCCAGCAGCTTAGATCCCACAGGGGGACCTGGAAACACCATATATTTT
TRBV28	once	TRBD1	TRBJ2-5	CASMRDRGPETQYF	TGTGCCAGCATGCGGGACAGGGGGCCAGAGACCCAGTACTTC
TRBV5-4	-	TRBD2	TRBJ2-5	CASSLASGGAMETQYF	TGTGCCAGCAGCTTGGCTAGCGGGGGGGCGATGGAGACCCAGTACTTC
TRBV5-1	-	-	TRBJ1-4	CASSPAVQGSEKLFF	TGCGCCAGCAGCCCCGCCGTGCAGGGGAGTGAAAAACTGTTTTTT
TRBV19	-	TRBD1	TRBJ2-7	CASSTGTGSYEQYF	TGTGCCAGTAGTACAGGGACAGGATCCTACGAGCAGTACTTC
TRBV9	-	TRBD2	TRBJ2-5	CASSPTSALQETQYF	TGTGCCAGCAGCCCGACTAGCGCCCTTCAAGAGACCCAGTACTTC
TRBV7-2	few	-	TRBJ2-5	CASSLSVTTKETQYF	TGTGCCAGCAGCTTAAGTGTGACAACAAAAGAGACCCAGTACTTC
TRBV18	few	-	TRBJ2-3	CASSPPGQKYTQYF	TGTGCCAGCTCACCTCCGGGACAAAAGTATACGCAGTATTTT
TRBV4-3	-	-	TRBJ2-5	CASSQDLGTEETQYF	TGCGCCAGCAGCCAAGATTTGGGTACAGAAGAGACCCAGTACTTC
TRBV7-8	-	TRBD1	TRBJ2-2	CASSRRTGITGELFF	TGTGCCAGCAGTCGCAGGACAGGGATCACCGGGGAGCTGTTTTTT
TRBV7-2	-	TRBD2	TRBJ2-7	CASSLLAGASYEQYF	TGTGCCAGCAGCTTACTAGCGGGGGCCTCCTACGAGCAGTACTTC
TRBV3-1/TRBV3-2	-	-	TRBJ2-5	CASSSWGGETQYF	TGTGCCAGCAGCTCTTGGGGCGGAGAGACCCAGTACTTC
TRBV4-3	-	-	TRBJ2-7	CASSQEGGATTYEQYF	TGCGCCAGCAGCCAAGAAGGGGGGGCAACGACCTACGAGCAGTACTTC
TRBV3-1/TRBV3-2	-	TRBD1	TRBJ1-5	CASSHAGTGVQPQHF	TGTGCCAGCAGCCACGCCGGGACAGGGGTTCAGCCCCAGCATTTT
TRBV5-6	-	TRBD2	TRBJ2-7	CASSLGSGGLYEQYF	TGTGCCAGCAGCTTGGGGAGCGGGGGGTTGTACGAGCAGTACTTC
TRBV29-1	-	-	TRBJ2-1	CSVAPGAPYNEQFF	TGCAGCGTTGCCCCAGGGGCTCCCTACAATGAGCAGTTCTTC
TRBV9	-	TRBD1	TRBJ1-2	CASSLLDREYGYTF	TGTGCCAGCAGCCTATTGGACAGGGAGTATGGCTACACCTTC
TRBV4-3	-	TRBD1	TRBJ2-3	CASSYKGGIDTQYF	TGCGCCAGCAGCTACAAAGGGGGCATAGATACGCAGTATTTT
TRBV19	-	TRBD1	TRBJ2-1	CASSIRQGAENEQFF	TGTGCCAGTAGTATCCGTCAGGGGGCTGAGAATGAGCAGTTCTTC
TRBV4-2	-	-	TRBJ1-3	CASSQDRGGASGNTIYF	TGTGCCAGCAGCCAAGATCGCGGGGGGGCTTCTGGAAACACCATATATTTT
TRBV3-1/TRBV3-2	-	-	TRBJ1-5	CASSQGADPGNQPQHF	TGTGCCAGCAGCCAAGGGGCAGACCCAGGCAATCAGCCCCAGCATTTT
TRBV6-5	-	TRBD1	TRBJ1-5	CASSYPDRGGNQPQHF	TGTGCCAGCAGTTACCCTGACAGGGGAGGCAATCAGCCCCAGCATTTT
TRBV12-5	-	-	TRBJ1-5	CASGSPKGGNQPQHF	TGTGCTAGTGGTTCCCCAAAGGGGGGCAATCAGCCCCAGCATTTT
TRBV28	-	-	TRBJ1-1	CASSSPQGTEAFF	TGTGCCAGCAGTTCTCCCCAGGGTACTGAAGCTTTCTTT